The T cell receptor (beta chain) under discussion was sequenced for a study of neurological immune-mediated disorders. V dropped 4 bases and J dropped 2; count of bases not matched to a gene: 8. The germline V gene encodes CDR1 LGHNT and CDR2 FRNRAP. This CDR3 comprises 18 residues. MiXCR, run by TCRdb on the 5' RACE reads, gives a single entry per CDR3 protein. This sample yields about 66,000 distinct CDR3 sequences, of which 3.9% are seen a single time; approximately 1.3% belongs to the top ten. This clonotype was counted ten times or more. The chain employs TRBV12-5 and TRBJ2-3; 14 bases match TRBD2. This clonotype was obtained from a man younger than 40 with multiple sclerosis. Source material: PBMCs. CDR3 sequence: CASGSGLAGAGFTDTQYF. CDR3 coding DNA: TGTGCTAGTGGTTCGGGACTAGCGGGGGCCGGATTCACAGATACGCAGTATTTT.